This entry is about one TCR beta chain. The data were produced by immunoSEQ multiplex PCR, yet TCRdb's version contains in-frame clones alone and is incomplete. The sample includes some 2,000,000 clones, 90% to 96% of them seen just once. Trimming shortened V by 5 bases and J by 0 bases, and 14 bases separated the two germline ends. CDR1 and CDR2 from the germline V gene are SGHTA and FQGNSA. The CDR3 extends over 16 amino acids. The sample originates from a study of shared clonotypes between healthy human individuals. Sequenced sample: naive CD4+ T cells sorted from blood. Documented subset: CD45RA+ positively selected. V and J are TRBV7-2 and TRBJ2-1; perhaps TRBD2 as D (6 bases). The TCR comes from a man aged 18-30 years in good health. As DNA, the CDR3 is TGTGCCAGCAGCCAGACGGCGGGATTCTCCTACAATGAGCAGTTCTTC. Its protein is CASSQTAGFSYNEQFF.